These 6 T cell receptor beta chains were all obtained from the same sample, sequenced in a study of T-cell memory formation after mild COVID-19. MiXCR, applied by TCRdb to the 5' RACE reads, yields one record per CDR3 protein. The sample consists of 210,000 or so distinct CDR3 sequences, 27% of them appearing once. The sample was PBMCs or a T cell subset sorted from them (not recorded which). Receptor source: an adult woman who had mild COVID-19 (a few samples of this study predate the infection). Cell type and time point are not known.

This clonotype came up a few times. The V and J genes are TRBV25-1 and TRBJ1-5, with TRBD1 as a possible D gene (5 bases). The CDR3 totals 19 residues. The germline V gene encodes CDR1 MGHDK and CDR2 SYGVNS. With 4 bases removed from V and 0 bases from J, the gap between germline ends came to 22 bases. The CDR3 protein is CASSGRDQYFKNSNQPQHF. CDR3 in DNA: TGTGCCAGCAGTGGGAGGGACCAATATTTTAAAAATAGCAATCAGCCCCAGCATTTT.

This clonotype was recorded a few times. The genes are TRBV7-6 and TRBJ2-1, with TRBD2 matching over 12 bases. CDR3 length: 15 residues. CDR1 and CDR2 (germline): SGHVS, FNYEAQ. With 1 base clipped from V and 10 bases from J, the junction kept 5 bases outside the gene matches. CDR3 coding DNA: TGTGCCAGCAGCTTAGGGGCTAGCGGGAGGGCCGAGCAGTTCTTC. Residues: CASSLGASGRAEQFF.

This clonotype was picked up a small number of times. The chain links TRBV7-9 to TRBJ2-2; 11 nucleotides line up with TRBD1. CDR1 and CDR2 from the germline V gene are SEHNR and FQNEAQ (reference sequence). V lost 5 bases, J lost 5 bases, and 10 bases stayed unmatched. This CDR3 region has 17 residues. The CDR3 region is CASSDRPGQGVTGELFF. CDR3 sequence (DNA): TGTGCCAGCAGCGATCGACCGGGACAGGGGGTGACCGGGGAGCTGTTTTTT.

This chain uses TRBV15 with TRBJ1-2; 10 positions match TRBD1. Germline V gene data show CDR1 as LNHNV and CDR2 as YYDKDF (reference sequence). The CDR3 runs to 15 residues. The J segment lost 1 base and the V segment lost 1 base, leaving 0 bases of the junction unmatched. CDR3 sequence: CATSRGDRGNYGYTF. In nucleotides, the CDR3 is TGTGCCACCAGCAGAGGGGACAGGGGTAACTATGGCTACACCTTC. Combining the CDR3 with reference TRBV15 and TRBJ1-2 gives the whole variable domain DAMVIQNPRYQVTQFGKPVTLSCSQTLNHNVMYWYQQKSSQAPKLLFHYYDKDFNNEADTPDNFQSRRPNTSFCFLDIRSPGLGDTAMYLCATSRGDRGNYGYTFGSGTRLTVV.

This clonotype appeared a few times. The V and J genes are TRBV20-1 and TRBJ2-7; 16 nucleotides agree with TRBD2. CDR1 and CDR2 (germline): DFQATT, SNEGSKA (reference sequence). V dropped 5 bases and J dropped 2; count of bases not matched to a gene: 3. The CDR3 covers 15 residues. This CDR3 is CSAGTSGRATYEQYF. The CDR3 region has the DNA TGCAGTGCTGGGACTAGCGGGAGGGCCACCTACGAGCAGTACTTC.

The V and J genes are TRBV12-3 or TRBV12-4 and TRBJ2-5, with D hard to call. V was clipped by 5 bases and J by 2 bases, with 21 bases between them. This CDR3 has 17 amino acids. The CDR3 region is CASSPERNLAVQETQYF. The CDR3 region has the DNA TGTGCCAGCAGTCCGGAACGGAATCTGGCAGTTCAAGAGACCCAGTACTTC.